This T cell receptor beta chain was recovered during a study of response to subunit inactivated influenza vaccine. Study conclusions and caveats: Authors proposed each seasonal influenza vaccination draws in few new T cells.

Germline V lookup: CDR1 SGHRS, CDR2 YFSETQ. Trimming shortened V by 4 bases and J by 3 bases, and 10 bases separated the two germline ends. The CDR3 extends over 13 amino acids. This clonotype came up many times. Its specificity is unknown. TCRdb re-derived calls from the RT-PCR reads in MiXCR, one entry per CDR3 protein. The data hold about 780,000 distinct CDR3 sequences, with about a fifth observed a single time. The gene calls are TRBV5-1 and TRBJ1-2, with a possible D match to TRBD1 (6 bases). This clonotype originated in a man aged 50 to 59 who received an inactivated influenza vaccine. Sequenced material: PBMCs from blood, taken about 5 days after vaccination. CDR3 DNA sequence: TGCGCCAGCAGCCGGACAGCCGACTATGGCTACACCTTC. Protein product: CASSRTADYGYTF.